What follows are 27 T cell receptor beta chains derived from one specimen sequenced in a study of T cell clonotyping in hematopoietic cell transplantation. Sequencing used immunoSEQ multiplex PCR; TCRdb keeps in-frame clones, though not all of them. The sample carries 9,500 to 12,000 clones, roughly nine tenths recorded once. The input for sequencing was PBMCs, taken 180 days after allogeneic stem cell transplant. Receptors were obtained from a male patient between 60 and 69 years old who had an allogeneic stem cell transplant from an unrelated donor, so the T cells may come from the graft donor. Some clones in this sample may be carry-over from other donors' samples.

This chain links TRBV6-5 with TRBJ2-2; D perhaps matches TRBD1 (6 bases). The CDR3 spans 15 residues. Trimming stripped 6 bases from V and 7 bases from J, with 18 bases between. Germline CDR1 is MNHEY and CDR2 is SVGAGI. The CDR3 region has the DNA TGTGCCAGCAGAAGAATCAGGGGCAAGGTCGGGGAGCTGTTTTTT. This gives the protein CASRRIRGKVGELFF.

The chain employs TRBV2 and TRBJ2-5, with TRBD1 matching over 7 bases. V dropped 7 bases and J dropped 2; count of bases not matched to a gene: 10. This CDR3 is 15 amino acids long. From germline, CDR1 is SNHLY and CDR2 FYNNEI. For the CDR3, the DNA is TGTGCCAGCACCGAAAGGGGGCAGAGACAAGAGACCCAGTACTTC. Translated, it gives CASTERGQRQETQYF. The whole variable domain, filled in from reference TRBV2 and TRBJ2-5, reads EPEVTQTPSHQVTQMGQEVILRCVPISNHLYFYWYRQILGQKVEFLVSFYNNEISEKSEIFDDQFSVERPDGSNFTLKIRSTKLEDSAMYFCASTERGQRQETQYFGPGTRLLVL.

V usage is TRBV5-1 and J usage is TRBJ2-7; D is undetermined. CDR1 is SGHRS and CDR2 is YFSETQ in the germline V gene. The CDR3 loop spans 14 amino acids. The V end was cut by 2 bases, the J end by 1 base, with 10 bases between. CDR3 sequence: CASSLRVGSYEQYF. CDR3 coding DNA: TGCGCCAGCAGCTTACGGGTAGGATCCTACGAGCAGTACTTC.

The genes are TRBV10-3 and TRBJ2-2, with D perhaps assigned TRBD1 or TRBD2 (5 bases each). V shed 7 bases and J shed 4 bases, with 19 bases lying between them. CDR1 is ENHRY, CDR2 SYGVKD, per germline. The CDR3 is 16 amino acids. CDR3 in DNA: TGTGCCATCACTGAAAGTAGGGGTCGGGGCACCGGGGAGCTGTTTTTT. This encodes CAITESRGRGTGELFF.

The V and J genes are TRBV19 and TRBJ1-5; D perhaps matches TRBD1 (6 bases). CDR1 is LNHDA and CDR2 is SQIVND in the germline V gene (reference sequence). V lost 0 bases, J lost 5 bases, and 14 bases lay in between. CDR3 size: 16 residues. CDR3 DNA: TGTGCCAGTAGTATAGATCTTCCCAGGGGTGATCAGCCCCAGCATTTT. Its protein is CASSIDLPRGDQPQHF.

This chain uses TRBV19 with TRBJ2-6; 7 bases fit TRBD2. Unmatched junction bases numbered 7, after V lost 5 bases and J lost 0 bases. This CDR3 region has 17 residues. Germline V CDR1 and CDR2: LNHDA, SQIVND (reference sequence). The DNA for the CDR3 is TGTGCCAGTAGTCCCCGACTAGCTAGCTCTGGGGCCAACGTCCTGACTTTC. It translates to CASSPRLASSGANVLTF. Using reference TRBV19 and TRBJ2-6 for the parts outside the CDR3, the full variable domain is DGGITQSPKYLFRKEGQNVTLSCEQNLNHDAMYWYRQDPGQGLRLIYYSQIVNDFQKGDIAEGYSVSREKKESFPLTVTSAQKNPTAFYLCASSPRLASSGANVLTFGAGSRLTVL.

This clone rates as medium-sized. V gene TRBV2 combines with J gene TRBJ2-7, with 7 bases aligning to TRBD2. The CDR3 spans 17 residues. With V trimmed by 5 bases and J by 3 bases, 16 bases remained unmatched. Germline V gene data show CDR1 as SNHLY and CDR2 as FYNNEI. The DNA of the CDR3 is TGTGCCAGCAGTCCGACGTATTATACAGCGGGATACTACGAGCAGTACTTC. It specifies CASSPTYYTAGYYEQYF. Using reference TRBV2 and TRBJ2-7 for the parts outside the CDR3, the full variable domain is EPEVTQTPSHQVTQMGQEVILRCVPISNHLYFYWYRQILGQKVEFLVSFYNNEISEKSEIFDDQFSVERPDGSNFTLKIRSTKLEDSAMYFCASSPTYYTAGYYEQYFGPGTRLTVT.

The rearrangement joins TRBV5-6 to TRBJ1-2, with TRBD1 as a possible D gene (5 bases). Germline V CDR1 and CDR2: SGHDT, YYEEEE. Trimming took off 6 bases at V and 7 bases at J, with 19 bases between the two ends. The CDR3 sequence is 14 residues long. For the CDR3, the DNA is TGTGCCAGCACTCTTCTCGGGGGGGTCTCTGGCTACACCTTC. Translating gives CASTLLGGVSGYTF.

The chain carries TRBV5-6 and TRBJ2-2; D gene ambiguous. The CDR3 is 16 residues long. Deletions cut 1 base from V and 1 base from J, with 11 bases between. Per the germline V gene, CDR1 is SGHDT and CDR2 is YYEEEE. The CDR3 reads CASSLLSSMNTGELFF. The CDR3 nucleotides are TGTGCCAGCAGCTTGCTCAGTAGTATGAACACCGGGGAGCTGTTTTTT.

This chain connects TRBV10-3 to TRBJ2-7; D unresolved. V shed 8 bases and J shed 7 bases, with 18 bases lying between them. CDR3 length: 13 amino acids. Germline CDR1 is ENHRY and CDR2 is SYGVKD. CDR3 region: CAIGPDGLGEQYF. CDR3 nucleotide sequence: TGTGCCATCGGGCCGGACGGCCTGGGTGAGCAGTACTTC.

The CDR3 spells CASSQLGTVSYEQYF. CDR3 coding DNA: TGTGCCAGCAGTCAGCTTGGGACAGTTTCCTACGAGCAGTACTTC. This chain joins TRBV6-5 and TRBJ2-7; 7 bases line up with TRBD1. With 5 bases clipped from V and 1 base from J, the junction kept 8 bases outside the gene matches. The germline gives CDR1 MNHEY, CDR2 SVGAGI. This CDR3 is 15 amino acids long.

This clone was picked up one time. The chain combines TRBV20-1 with TRBJ1-2, with TRBD1 matching 7 bases. Germline V gene data show CDR1 as DFQATT and CDR2 as SNEGSKA (reference sequence). There are 10 residues in the CDR3. As DNA, the CDR3 is TGCAGGACAGGGAGCTATGGCTACACCTTC. Protein sequence: CRTGSYGYTF.

This clone was counted once. J is TRBJ2-7 and V is TRBV9, with 11 bases fitting TRBD1. The trim removed 5 bases at V and 7 bases at J, leaving 14 bases unmatched. The germline V gene has CDR1 SGDLS and CDR2 YYNGEE. The length of the CDR3 is 16 residues. The CDR3 DNA follows: TGTGCCAGCAGTTTCCTACCGGGACAGGGGGTCGAGGAGCAGTACTTC. This encodes CASSFLPGQGVEEQYF.

J is TRBJ2-7 and V is TRBV5-1; TRBD1 aligns across 8 bases. The CDR3 runs to 13 residues. With 8 bases clipped from V and 6 bases from J, the junction kept 10 bases outside the gene matches. Germline V CDR1 and CDR2: SGHRS, YFSETQ. CDR3 sequence (DNA): TGCGCCAGTATGGGACAGGCTCCCACCGAGCAGTACTTC. Its protein product is CASMGQAPTEQYF.

The V gene is TRBV19, the J gene TRBJ1-1, with 9 bases aligning to TRBD1. Germline CDR1 LNHDA, CDR2 SQIVND (reference sequence). V dropped 6 bases and J dropped 4; count of bases not matched to a gene: 9. This CDR3 spans 15 amino acids. CDR3 loop: CASSLQTGGTTEAFF. The CDR3, as DNA: TGTGCCAGTAGCCTGCAGACAGGGGGAACCACTGAAGCTTTCTTT.

The chain couples TRBV7-2 to TRBJ1-3; D remains unclear. Germline lookup yields CDR1 SGHTA and CDR2 FQGNSA. Trimming cost V 8 bases and J 4 bases, with 15 bases left between them. The CDR3 contains 14 residues. The CDR3 protein is CASSPWGAGNTIYF. In DNA, the CDR3 is TGTGCCAGCTCACCGTGGGGAGCCGGAAACACCATATATTTT.

The chain uses TRBV10-3 and TRBJ2-3; either TRBD1 or TRBD2 may fit D (5 bases each). Per germline, CDR1 ENHRY and CDR2 SYGVKD. This CDR3 contains 13 residues. V was trimmed by 10 bases and J by 1 base, leaving 12 bases between them. DNA of the CDR3: TGTGCCACCTGGGGGACGGGCACAGATACGCAGTATTTT. It yields the protein CATWGTGTDTQYF.

The V call is TRBV19, the J call TRBJ2-4; D may be TRBD1 (5 bases). Trimming cost V 5 bases and J 1 base, with 24 bases left between them. The CDR3 has 19 amino acids. From germline, CDR1 is LNHDA and CDR2 SQIVND (reference sequence). CDR3 nucleotides: TGTGCCAGTAGTGAAAGGGGCCTAGAAGTAATGGAGGCCAAAAACATTCAGTACTTC. This gives the protein CASSERGLEVMEAKNIQYF.

The V gene is TRBV7-2, the J gene TRBJ1-5; no reliable D call. Germline-derived CDR1 and CDR2 are SGHTA and FQGNSA. V gave up 2 bases and J gave up 6 bases, with 8 bases separating them. This CDR3 comprises 13 residues. CDR3 sequence: CASSLSRGQPQHF. The CDR3 nucleotides are TGTGCCAGCAGCTTATCCCGTGGTCAGCCCCAGCATTTT.

The chain carries TRBV11-2 and TRBJ1-2; TRBD1 might be the D (6 bases). The CDR3 extends over 15 amino acids. Trimming left V 0 bases short and J 8 bases short, with 16 bases between. Germline assignment: CDR1 SGHAT and CDR2 FQNNGV. The CDR3 DNA is TGTGCCAGCAGCTTAGATGCCTCAGGGGCGAGCGGCTACACCTTC. Translated: CASSLDASGASGYTF. The variable domain in full, completed from reference TRBV11-2 and TRBJ1-2, reads EAGVAQSPRYKIIEKRQSVAFWCNPISGHATLYWYQQILGQGPKLLIQFQNNGVVDDSQLPKDRFSAERLKGVDSTLKIQPAKLEDSAVYLCASSLDASGASGYTFGSGTRLTVV.

The V call is TRBV5-6, the J call TRBJ1-4, with D perhaps matching TRBD1 (5 bases). Germline lookup yields CDR1 SGHDT and CDR2 YYEEEE. V was clipped by 1 base and J by 3 bases, with 13 bases between them. The CDR3 consists of 16 residues. CDR3 coding DNA: TGTGCCAGCAGCTTGTTTCGGCAGGGCCCTAATGAAAAACTGTTTTTT. It codes for CASSLFRQGPNEKLFF.

This chain uses TRBV19 with TRBJ1-2; D possibly corresponds to TRBD1 (5 bases). The length of the CDR3 is 15 residues. Germline CDR1 reads LNHDA; CDR2 reads SQIVND (reference sequence). V dropped 7 bases and J dropped 4 bases, with 19 bases sitting between them. Here the CDR3 reads CASNPEGLPGYGYTF. DNA for the CDR3: TGTGCCAGTAACCCCGAGGGACTGCCCGGCTATGGCTACACCTTC. Full variable domain (outside the CDR3, taken from reference TRBV19 and TRBJ1-2): DGGITQSPKYLFRKEGQNVTLSCEQNLNHDAMYWYRQDPGQGLRLIYYSQIVNDFQKGDIAEGYSVSREKKESFPLTVTSAQKNPTAFYLCASNPEGLPGYGYTFGSGTRLTVV.

The chain has TRBV6-5 and TRBJ1-1; D is unclear. V was cut by 2 bases and J by 5 bases, with 9 bases left in between. CDR1 and CDR2 (germline): MNHEY, SVGAGI. The CDR3 spans 13 residues. This CDR3 reads CASSYNEGTEAFF. In DNA, the CDR3 is TGTGCCAGCAGTTACAATGAAGGAACTGAAGCTTTCTTT.

The J gene is TRBJ2-7, the V gene TRBV7-2, with TRBD1 as a possible D gene (6 bases). The CDR3 runs 14 residues. The V and J ends lost 5 bases and 8 bases respectively, with 19 bases between them. Germline V gives CDR1 SGHTA, CDR2 FQGNSA. The CDR3 loop reads CASSPGVTGQQQYF. Written as DNA, the CDR3 is TGTGCCAGCAGCCCTGGGGTGACAGGACAACAGCAGTACTTC.

The chain employs TRBV9 and TRBJ2-3, with 12 bases identical to TRBD1. Germline assignment: CDR1 SGDLS and CDR2 YYNGEE. V trimming: 0 bases; J trimming: 5 bases; junction bases outside the gene matches: 4. The CDR3 spans 16 residues. In DNA form, the CDR3 reads TGTGCCAGCAGCGTAGGGGACAGGGGGCGCGAAGATACGCAGTATTTT. It encodes CASSVGDRGREDTQYF.

V and J are TRBV4-3 and TRBJ1-6; D ambiguous. With 0 bases removed from V and 8 bases from J, the gap between germline ends came to 8 bases. Germline loops: CDR1 LGHNA, CDR2 YSLEER. This CDR3 spans 14 amino acids. CDR3 loop: CASSQDPRDSPLHF. The CDR3 DNA is TGCGCCAGCAGCCAAGATCCCCGGGATTCACCCCTCCACTTT.

The chain carries TRBV19 and TRBJ1-1; 11 nucleotides agree with TRBD1. V shed 6 bases, J shed 4 bases, and the junction held 16 bases outside the gene matches. In germline, CDR1 is LNHDA, CDR2 SQIVND (reference sequence). The CDR3 is 18 residues long. The CDR3 nucleotides read TGTGCCAGTAGCGCCTACTCCGGGACAGGGGGTTATGGCACTGAAGCTTTCTTT. It is translated as CASSAYSGTGGYGTEAFF.